This T cell receptor (beta chain) was profiled in a study of T cell changes during pregnancy in multiple sclerosis. Sequencing was performed with immunoSEQ multiplex PCR; in TCRdb, only in-frame clones are kept and a portion is missing. Of 35,000 to 45,000 clones in the sample, 70% to 90% were seen once. V lost 0 bases and J lost 3; bases outside the gene matches: 11. Per the germline V gene, CDR1 is LNHDA and CDR2 is SQIVND (reference sequence). This CDR3 region has 18 residues. The TCR was taken from a female donor with multiple sclerosis, enrolled in a pregnancy study. This rearrangement joins TRBV19 to TRBJ1-2, with TRBD1 identical over 9 bases. The specimen comprised CD4+ T cells from peripheral blood mononuclear cells, sampled after pregnancy. CDR3 in amino acids: CASSIDLFTGTGYYGYTF. The CDR3 coding sequence is TGTGCCAGTAGTATAGATCTTTTCACCGGGACAGGGTACTATGGCTACACCTTC.